Detailed here is one T cell receptor (beta chain). What it binds is unknown. This sample is drawn from a study of OX40 agonist ivuxolimab in advanced cancers. Study-wide background: Patients received ivuxolimab, an agonistic anti-OX40 (CD134) antibody. Patients were infused with ivuxolimab every 2 weeks at 0.01 to 10 mg/kg.

V lost 5 bases and J lost 3, with 14 bases in between. This CDR3 is 14 amino acids long. CDR1 is SEHNR and CDR2 is FQNEAQ in the germline V gene (reference sequence). The assay was immunoSEQ multiplex PCR, and TCRdb's table has in-frame clones only and misses some. The sample has 78,000 or so clones, more than 90% seen once. Study-level findings and limits: Expanded clones tended on average to be more numerous among CD8+ T cells than CD4+.

V is TRBV7-9 and J is TRBJ2-7; no firm D call. Sequenced material: CD4+ or CD8+ T cells sorted from blood, taken in a trial of the OX40 agonist ivuxolimab. The clonotype originates from an adult with an advanced solid tumor such as melanoma, head and neck, liver or kidney cancer. CDR3 in DNA: TGTGCCAGCAGCGACCAGTTAGGTCTCTACGAGCAGTACTTC. It specifies CASSDQLGLYEQYF.